Listed here is a single T cell receptor beta chain. Its antigen is unknown. As for treatment: around 19 received Ad26.COV2.S at low or high dose, single or two shots; about 5 received placebo; per-sample allocation not given. Day 63 following the first vaccine or placebo injection was when the samples were taken. These data originate in a study of Ad26.COV2.S vaccination and SARS-CoV-2 variants. Study information: Vaccine-arm donor from the placebo-controlled COV1001 Ad26.COV2.S trial.

Germline V lookup: CDR1 SQVTM, CDR2 ANQGSEA. The CDR3 is 11 residues long. V lost 8 bases and J 7 bases, leaving 14 bases between the germline ends. Sequencing was performed with immunoSEQ multiplex PCR; in TCRdb, only in-frame clones are kept and a portion is missing. The table lists about 480,000 clones, around 88% of them singletons. General observations from the study: A substantial breadth of spike-specific CD8+ and CD4+ T cell responses after vaccination has been reported.

The material was peripheral blood, obtained in a trial of Ad26.COV2.S vaccine versus placebo. This sequence was found in a person aged 18-60 years who received the Ad26.COV2.S COVID-19 vaccine or a placebo. V usage is TRBV29-1 and J usage is TRBJ1-1, with unresolved D. This CDR3 is CSYHPGVEAFF. CDR3 coding DNA: TGCAGCTACCACCCGGGAGTTGAAGCTTTCTTT.